This T cell receptor (beta chain) derives from a study of blood T cells in healthy people across ages. Study results and caveats: Long-lived donors carried more naive CD4+ cells and greater diversity than aged donors. As age increased, TCR beta diversity per million T cells fell in a roughly linear fashion.

With a J-beta primer mix and a sample-barcoded 5' primer, a second PCR ran about 7 to 12 cycles. TCRdb redid the calling of the 5' RACE reads with MiXCR, one entry per CDR3 protein. The data show about 1.5 million distinct CDR3 sequences, less than 45% seen once. In the case of this clonotype: Antigen unknown.

The TCR originated in a woman younger than 30 in good health. Sequencing was done on a sample of blood.

CDR3 nucleotide sequence: TGTGCCAGCAGCCAAGGGCCCGAGGCAGATACGCAGTATTTT. As protein: CASSQGPEADTQYF. The rearrangement uses TRBV3-1 and TRBJ2-3; the D is unclear. Trimming removed 1 base from V and 4 bases from J, with 9 bases in between. This CDR3 is built from 14 residues. The germline gives CDR1 LGHDT, CDR2 YNNKEL (reference sequence).